This T cell receptor (beta chain) was recovered during a study of shared clonotypes between healthy human individuals. Clones were read by immunoSEQ multiplex PCR, and TCRdb kept only the in-frame ones, dropping some. This sample has fewer than 400,000 clones, with around 67% found just once. CDR3 length: 16 amino acids. V was clipped by 2 bases and J by 4 bases, with 15 bases between them. Germline V gene sequence: CDR1 SGHNT, CDR2 YYREEE (reference sequence). The V and J genes are TRBV5-4 and TRBJ2-2, with D perhaps matching TRBD2 (5 bases). The TCR originated in a man aged 25 to 40 in good health. Input material: memory CD4+ T cells sorted from blood. This sample's subset: CD45RA-negative fraction. The CDR3 spells CASSLAIGGPTGELFF. For the CDR3, the DNA is TGTGCCAGCAGCTTAGCGATTGGCGGGCCCACCGGGGAGCTGTTTTTT.